This T cell receptor beta chain is from a study of T cell repertoires in cytomegalovirus infection. MiXCR, applied by TCRdb to the reads, yields one record per CDR3 protein. Counted here are about 920,000 distinct CDR3 sequences, less than 40% occurring once; the ten biggest clones make up over 13%. This clonotype was observed a handful of times. Its target is not known. The receptor's source is a human donor in good health (CMV status not recorded). Some clones in this sample may be carry-over from other donors' samples. Material: cultured CD8+ T cells from PBMCs, obtained from culture after CMV antigen stimulation.

Written as DNA, the CDR3 is TGTGCCACCAGCAGAGATCGGTTTGGCGGGGGCACCGGGGAGCTGTTTTTT. Translated: CATSRDRFGGGTGELFF. This chain uses TRBV15 with TRBJ2-2; 7 nucleotides match TRBD2. CDR1 LNHNV and CDR2 YYDKDF come from the germline V gene (reference sequence). The CDR3 loop spans 17 amino acids. The V and J ends lost 0 bases and 4 bases, in that order; junction bases with no gene match: 8.